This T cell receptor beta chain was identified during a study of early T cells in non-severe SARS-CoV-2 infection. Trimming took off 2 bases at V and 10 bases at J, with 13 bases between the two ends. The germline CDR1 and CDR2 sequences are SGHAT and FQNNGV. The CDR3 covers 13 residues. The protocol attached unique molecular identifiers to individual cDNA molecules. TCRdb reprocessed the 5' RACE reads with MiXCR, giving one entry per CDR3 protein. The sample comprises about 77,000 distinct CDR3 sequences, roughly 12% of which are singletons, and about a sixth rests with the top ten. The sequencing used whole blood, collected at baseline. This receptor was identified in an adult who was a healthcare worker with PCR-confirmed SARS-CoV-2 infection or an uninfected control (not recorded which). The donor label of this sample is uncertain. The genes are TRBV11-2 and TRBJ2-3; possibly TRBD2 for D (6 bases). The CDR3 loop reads CASSLRSTGAQYF. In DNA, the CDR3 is TGTGCCAGCAGCTTACGCAGCACGGGAGCGCAGTATTTT.